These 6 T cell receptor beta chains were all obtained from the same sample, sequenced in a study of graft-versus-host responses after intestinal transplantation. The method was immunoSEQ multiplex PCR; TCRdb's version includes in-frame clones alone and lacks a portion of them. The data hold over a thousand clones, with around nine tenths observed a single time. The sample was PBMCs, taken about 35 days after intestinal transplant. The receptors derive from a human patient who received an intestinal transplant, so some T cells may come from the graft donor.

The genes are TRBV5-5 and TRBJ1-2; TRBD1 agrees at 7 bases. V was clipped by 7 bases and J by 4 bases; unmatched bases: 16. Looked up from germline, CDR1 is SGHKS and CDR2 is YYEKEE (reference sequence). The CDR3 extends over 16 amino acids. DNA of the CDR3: TGTGCCAGCGCGTTAGGGGGCTCGCGAAAGACCTATGGCTACACCTTC. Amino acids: CASALGGSRKTYGYTF.

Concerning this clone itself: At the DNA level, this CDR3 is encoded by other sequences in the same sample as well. The CDR3 region is CASSSGGAGGGETQYF. DNA of the CDR3: TGTGCCAGCAGCTCCGGGGGGGCGGGAGGGGGAGAGACCCAGTACTTC. The chain is built from TRBV11-3 and TRBJ2-5, with 9 bases lining up with TRBD2. Germline values: CDR1 SGHNT, CDR2 YENEEA. V shed 4 bases, J shed 4 bases, and the junction held 10 bases outside the gene matches. The CDR3 contains 16 residues. Filled out from reference TRBV11-3 and TRBJ2-5, the complete variable domain reads EAGVVQSPRYKIIEKKQPVAFWCNPISGHNTLYWYLQNLGQGPELLIRYENEEAVDDSQLPKDRFSAERLKGVDSTLKIQPAELGDSAVYLCASSSGGAGGGETQYFGPGTRLLVL.

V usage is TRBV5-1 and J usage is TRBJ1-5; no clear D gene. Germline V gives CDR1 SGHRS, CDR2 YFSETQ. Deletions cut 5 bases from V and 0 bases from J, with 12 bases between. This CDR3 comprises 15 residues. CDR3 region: CASRLGKSSNQPQHF. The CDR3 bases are TGCGCCAGCAGGTTAGGGAAGTCTAGCAATCAGCCCCAGCATTTT. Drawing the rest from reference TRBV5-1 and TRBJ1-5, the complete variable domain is KAGVTQTPRYLIKTRGQQVTLSCSPISGHRSVSWYQQTPGQGLQFLFEYFSETQRNKGNFPGRFSGRQFSNSRSEMNVSTLELGDSALYLCASRLGKSSNQPQHFGDGTRLSIL.

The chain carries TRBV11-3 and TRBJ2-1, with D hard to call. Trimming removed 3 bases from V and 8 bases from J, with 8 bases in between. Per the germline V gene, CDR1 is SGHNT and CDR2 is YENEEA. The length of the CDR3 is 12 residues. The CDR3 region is CASSFTSYEQFF. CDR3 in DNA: TGTGCCAGCAGCTTCACTTCCTATGAGCAGTTCTTC.

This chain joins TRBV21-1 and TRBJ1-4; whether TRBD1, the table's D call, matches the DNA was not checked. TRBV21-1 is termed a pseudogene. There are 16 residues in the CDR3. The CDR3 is CASSKLPQGYNEKLFF. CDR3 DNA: TGTGCCAGCAGCAAATTGCCACAGGGGTATAATGAAAAACTGTTTTTT.

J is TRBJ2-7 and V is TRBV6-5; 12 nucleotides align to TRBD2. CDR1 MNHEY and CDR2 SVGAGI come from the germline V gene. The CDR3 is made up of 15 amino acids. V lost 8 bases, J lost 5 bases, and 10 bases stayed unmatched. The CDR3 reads CASETSGSSPHEQYF. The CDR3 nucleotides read TGTGCCAGCGAGACTAGCGGGAGCTCTCCCCACGAGCAGTACTTC.